This T cell receptor beta chain was sequenced during a study of blood T cell repertoires in COVID-19. CDR1 is MNHEY and CDR2 is SVGAGI in the germline V gene. Deletions cut 6 bases from V and 2 bases from J, with 16 bases between. The CDR3 consists of 15 residues. The data were produced by immunoSEQ multiplex PCR, yet TCRdb's version contains in-frame clones alone and is incomplete. The sample lists about 130,000 clones, approximately 84% occurring once. Input material: peripheral blood. This rearrangement joins TRBV6-5 to TRBJ1-1, with D possibly matching TRBD1 (5 bases). The sequence was collected from a human donor in a cohort sampled during active COVID-19. CDR3 in amino acids: CASSHTAGPNTEAFF. CDR3 sequence (DNA): TGTGCCAGCAGCCACACAGCGGGGCCAAACACTGAAGCTTTCTTT.